The next 30 T cell receptor beta chains were all read from a single sample in a study of long-term antiretroviral therapy in people with HIV. The libraries were made with immunoSEQ v3.0 at survey level. TCRdb's copy holds only in-frame clones and misses some; the assay was immunoSEQ multiplex PCR. The sample consists of about 48,000 clones, about 81% of them appearing once. The starting material was unsorted PBMCs, obtained 0.8 years after starting antiretroviral therapy. These receptors all come from a woman under 30 with HIV.

The rearrangement uses TRBV27 and TRBJ1-5; TRBD1 matches 8 bases. Per germline, CDR1 MNHEY and CDR2 SMNVEV (reference sequence). J lost 3 bases, V lost 0 bases, and 7 bases had no gene match. CDR3 length: 17 amino acids. CDR3 loop: CASSLSGGQVANQPQHF. Written as DNA, the CDR3 is TGTGCCAGCAGTTTATCGGGGGGACAGGTGGCCAATCAGCCCCAGCATTTT.

The chain carries TRBV19 and TRBJ1-5; D might be TRBD1 (6 bases). V dropped 8 bases and J dropped 5 bases, with 16 bases sitting between them. This CDR3 has 14 amino acids. CDR1 and CDR2 (germline): LNHDA, SQIVND (reference sequence). The CDR3 loop reads CASLRGGRDQPQHF. The DNA of the CDR3 is TGTGCCAGTCTTCGAGGGGGTCGGGATCAGCCCCAGCATTTT. Full variable domain (missing parts from reference TRBV19 and TRBJ1-5): DGGITQSPKYLFRKEGQNVTLSCEQNLNHDAMYWYRQDPGQGLRLIYYSQIVNDFQKGDIAEGYSVSREKKESFPLTVTSAQKNPTAFYLCASLRGGRDQPQHFGDGTRLSIL.

The chain combines TRBV5-6 with TRBJ2-3; 9 positions match TRBD2. J lost 2 bases, V lost 4 bases, and 11 bases had no gene match. The CDR3 length is 17 residues. Germline V gene data show CDR1 as SGHDT and CDR2 as YYEEEE. CDR3 region: CASSTVSSGTYTDTQYF. DNA for the CDR3: TGTGCCAGCAGCACTGTATCTAGCGGGACTTACACAGATACGCAGTATTTT.

In its sample, this clone was seen a few times. V is TRBV5-5 and J is TRBJ1-2; a weak D match, TRBD1 (5 bases). Trimming shortened V by 9 bases and J by 3 bases, and 12 bases separated the two germline ends. Per the germline V gene, CDR1 is SGHKS and CDR2 is YYEKEE (reference sequence). The CDR3 consists of 12 residues. CDR3 sequence (DNA): TGTGCCACTCCTAGGGACGACTATGGCTACACCTTC. Its protein is CATPRDDYGYTF.

The rearrangement joins TRBV27 to TRBJ2-3, with D unclear. V gave up 10 bases and J gave up 1 base, with 15 bases separating them. CDR1 is MNHEY and CDR2 is SMNVEV in the germline V gene (reference sequence). CDR3 length: 14 residues. CDR3 bases: TGTGCCACCTCGATAATAATGGGCACAGATACGCAGTATTTT. Protein product: CATSIIMGTDTQYF.

This chain connects TRBV27 to TRBJ2-1; 7 bases are a match to TRBD1. The CDR3 loop spans 14 amino acids. The junction had 8 bases not matched to a gene; V was cut back by 6 bases and J by 6 bases. Germline values: CDR1 MNHEY, CDR2 SMNVEV (reference sequence). This chain's CDR3 is CASRGQWRVNEQFF. The CDR3 nucleotides read TGTGCCAGCAGGGGACAGTGGCGGGTCAATGAGCAGTTCTTC.

The gene calls are TRBV5-6 and TRBJ1-2; D gene uncertain. V was clipped by 6 bases and J by 4 bases, with 16 bases between them. The CDR3 covers 14 residues. Germline values: CDR1 SGHDT, CDR2 YYEEEE. CDR3 bases: TGTGCCAGCACCGCGGTTGGGCGGTCCTATGGCTACACCTTC. Encoded protein: CASTAVGRSYGYTF.

The genes are TRBV9 and TRBJ2-1, with 8 bases lining up with TRBD2. CDR3 size: 14 residues. Germline assignment: CDR1 SGDLS and CDR2 YYNGEE. Trimming removed 1 base from V and 3 bases from J; junction bases left unmatched: 0. The CDR3 region is CASSVSGSYNEQFF. CDR3 in DNA: TGTGCCAGCAGCGTAAGCGGGAGCTACAATGAGCAGTTCTTC. The complete variable domain, with remaining parts taken from reference TRBV9 and TRBJ2-1, reads DSGVTQTPKHLITATGQRVTLRCSPRSGDLSVYWYQQSLDQGLQFLIQYYNGEERAKGNILERFSAQQFPDLHSELNLSSLELGDSALYFCASSVSGSYNEQFFGPGTRLTVL.

The chain uses TRBV14 and TRBJ2-3, with D maybe TRBD2 (6 bases). This CDR3 region has 18 residues. The germline gives CDR1 SGHDN, CDR2 FVKESK. Trimming pared 0 bases from V and 2 bases from J, leaving 18 bases between. The CDR3 loop is CASSQDMRDPRNTDTQYF. The CDR3 DNA sequence: TGTGCCAGCAGCCAAGATATGCGGGATCCAAGGAACACAGATACGCAGTATTTT.

By frequency in the sample, this clone is medium-sized. The chain combines TRBV2 with TRBJ2-7; D unresolved. The CDR3 has 12 residues. The V gene lost 3 bases and the J gene lost 4 bases, with 7 bases spanning the gap. Germline CDR1 SNHLY, CDR2 FYNNEI. The CDR3 DNA reads TGTGCCAGCAGTGACTCGGCTTACGAGCAGTACTTC. Amino acid sequence: CASSDSAYEQYF.

DNA for the CDR3: TGTGCCAGCAGCCAAGATCACCCAGCGGGGAGCACAGATACGCAGTATTTT. Protein: CASSQDHPAGSTDTQYF. The V gene is TRBV4-2, the J gene TRBJ2-3, with 7 bases aligning to TRBD2. The V gene's germline CDR1 is LGHNA and CDR2 YNFKEQ. V shed 0 bases and J 0 bases; nucleotides not matched to a gene: 6. CDR3 size: 17 residues.

The V and J genes are TRBV5-4 and TRBJ2-3; D might be TRBD1 (5 bases). Germline loops: CDR1 SGHNT, CDR2 YYREEE (reference sequence). The CDR3 is made up of 13 amino acids. V lost 9 bases, J lost 2 bases, and 13 bases lay in between. This CDR3 reads CATLVRATDTQYF. The CDR3 bases are TGTGCCACCCTGGTCAGGGCCACAGATACGCAGTATTTT.

The rearrangement joins TRBV7-3 to TRBJ2-3, with D uncertain. The CDR3 is 11 residues long. Germline lookup yields CDR1 SGHTA and CDR2 FQGTGA. With 4 bases removed from V and 5 bases from J, the gap between germline ends came to 4 bases. This chain's CDR3 is CASSWGDTQYF. In DNA form, the CDR3 reads TGTGCCAGCAGCTGGGGAGATACGCAGTATTTT.

CDR3 loop: CASSAVRDRVYEQYF. The CDR3, as DNA: TGTGCCAGTAGTGCCGTCCGGGACAGAGTCTACGAGCAGTACTTC. The V and J genes are TRBV19 and TRBJ2-7; 7 bases agree with TRBD1. The germline V gene has CDR1 LNHDA and CDR2 SQIVND (reference sequence). CDR3 length: 15 residues. V lost 5 bases and J lost 3; bases outside the gene matches: 10.

This chain uses TRBV15 with TRBJ2-1, with D perhaps TRBD1 or TRBD2 (6 bases each). Trimming cost V 9 bases and J 10 bases, with 19 bases left between them. The CDR3 extends over 13 amino acids. Looked up from germline, CDR1 is LNHNV and CDR2 is YYDKDF (reference sequence). The CDR3 nucleotides read TGTGCCACTGGAGGGACTGGGACAAGCGAGCAGTTCTTC. Protein: CATGGTGTSEQFF. The variable domain in full, with the rest retrieved from reference TRBV15 and TRBJ2-1, is DAMVIQNPRYQVTQFGKPVTLSCSQTLNHNVMYWYQQKSSQAPKLLFHYYDKDFNNEADTPDNFQSRRPNTSFCFLDIRSPGLGDTAMYLCATGGTGTSEQFFGPGTRLTVL.

The chain uses TRBV28 and TRBJ2-2; 7 nucleotides align to TRBD2. The CDR3 is 15 residues long. CDR1 MDHEN and CDR2 SYDVKM come from the germline V gene. The J segment lost 6 bases and the V segment lost 6 bases, leaving 10 bases of the junction unmatched. DNA for the CDR3: TGTGCCAGCAGGGACGGACTGGGGGGGGCCGGGGAGCTGTTTTTT. Translating it yields CASRDGLGGAGELFF.

This rearrangement joins TRBV7-8 to TRBJ2-5; the D gene is possibly TRBD2 (6 bases). Germline V CDR1 and CDR2: SGHVS, FQNEAQ. The ends were cut back, 4 bases at V and 5 bases at J, with 14 bases in the middle. The CDR3 totals 14 residues. CDR3 sequence (DNA): TGTGCCAGCAGCTCCCGGGCGGGGTGGGAGACCCAGTACTTC. It yields the protein CASSSRAGWETQYF.

The gene calls are TRBV7-9 and TRBJ2-1; D may match TRBD1 or TRBD2 (5 bases each). CDR1 is SEHNR and CDR2 is FQNEAQ in the germline V gene (reference sequence). The CDR3 is made up of 14 amino acids. Trimming shortened V by 5 bases and J by 9 bases, and 17 bases separated the two germline ends. The CDR3 nucleotides read TGTGCCAGCAGCGAGTCGGGACCCAGCACTGAGCAGTTCTTC. It codes for CASSESGPSTEQFF.

The J gene is TRBJ1-4, the V gene TRBV19, with no clear D. Trimming pared 7 bases from V and 13 bases from J, leaving 16 bases between. This CDR3 has 12 residues. Germline V gene data show CDR1 as LNHDA and CDR2 as SQIVND (reference sequence). The CDR3 sequence is CASTSPQPGLFF. In DNA form, the CDR3 reads TGTGCCAGTACCTCCCCCCAACCAGGACTGTTTTTT.

The rearrangement links TRBV27 to TRBJ2-3; D not resolved. CDR1 and CDR2 from the germline V gene are MNHEY and SMNVEV (reference sequence). The CDR3 is 15 amino acids. V dropped 4 bases and J dropped 6 bases, with 17 bases sitting between them. Here the CDR3 reads CASSSKSGPSDTQYF. The CDR3 DNA reads TGTGCCAGCAGTTCCAAGTCGGGTCCCTCCGATACGCAGTATTTT.

This clone was seen only once. The V gene is TRBV4-1, the J gene TRBJ1-4, with D unresolved. Per germline, CDR1 MGHRA and CDR2 YSYEKL. CDR3 length: 15 residues. V was cut by 0 bases and J by 7 bases, with 12 bases left in between. The CDR3 sequence: CASSQEAFFPEKLFF. CDR3 coding DNA: TGCGCCAGCAGCCAAGAAGCTTTCTTTCCTGAAAAACTGTTTTTT.

The gene calls are TRBV4-3 and TRBJ2-7; no clear D gene. The CDR3 extends over 15 amino acids. Trimming shortened V by 0 bases and J by 5 bases, and 14 bases separated the two germline ends. Germline CDR1 and CDR2: LGHNA and YSLEER. The CDR3 DNA follows: TGCGCCAGCAGCCAAGATCTGGAGTACCTTGACGAGCAGTACTTC. Protein product: CASSQDLEYLDEQYF.

V usage is TRBV6-5 and J usage is TRBJ2-7; unclear D gene. The CDR3 is 14 amino acids. V shed 4 bases and J shed 2 bases, with 12 bases lying between them. The germline V gene encodes CDR1 MNHEY and CDR2 SVGAGI. The CDR3 coding sequence is TGTGCCAGCAGTTCTCAGACTGACGCCTACGAGCAGTACTTC. This codes for CASSSQTDAYEQYF.

The J gene is TRBJ1-3, the V gene TRBV6-6, with D unresolved. This CDR3 region has 16 residues. Trimming shortened V by 7 bases and J by 4 bases, and 20 bases separated the two germline ends. Germline V lookup: CDR1 MNHNY, CDR2 SVGAGI (reference sequence). The CDR3 DNA sequence: TGTGCCAGCACCTTTAGAGGAGGGAAGTCCGGAAACACCATATATTTT. Its protein is CASTFRGGKSGNTIYF.

In this sample, this clone turned up once. CDR3 bases: TGTGCCAGCAGCAAAGAAGGGACACTCCTCTCCTACAATGAGCAGTTCTTC. It encodes CASSKEGTLLSYNEQFF. The chain links TRBV21-1 to TRBJ2-1; TRBD1 was called by the table and not checked on the DNA. TRBV21-1 corresponds to a pseudogene. The CDR3 runs to 17 residues.

J is TRBJ1-4 and V is TRBV28; TRBD1 aligns across 7 bases. The trim removed 6 bases at V and 1 base at J, leaving 14 bases unmatched. The length of the CDR3 is 18 residues. CDR1 and CDR2 (germline): MDHEN, SYDVKM. The DNA of the CDR3 is TGTGCCAGCAGCTGGGGGCAGGGGGTATTAAGAACTAATGAAAAACTGTTTTTT. The encoded protein is CASSWGQGVLRTNEKLFF.

This sequence joins TRBV11-1 and TRBJ2-1; a weak D match, TRBD2 (7 bases). Trimming took off 5 bases at V and 1 base at J, with 15 bases between the two ends. Looked up from germline, CDR1 is SGHAT and CDR2 is FQDESV (reference sequence). The CDR3 consists of 16 residues. This CDR3 reads CASSPWGGPSYNEQFF. The CDR3 DNA reads TGTGCCAGCAGCCCATGGGGGGGGCCGTCCTACAATGAGCAGTTCTTC.

V and J are TRBV11-2 and TRBJ2-1, with D maybe TRBD2 (5 bases). The germline V gene has CDR1 SGHAT and CDR2 FQNNGV. The CDR3 loop spans 14 amino acids. V lost 5 bases, J lost 12 bases, and 20 bases lay in between. Here the CDR3 reads CASSPGIGVRGQFF. The CDR3 nucleotides read TGTGCCAGCAGCCCGGGTATCGGGGTTCGGGGGCAGTTCTTC.

This chain uses TRBV7-3 with TRBJ2-2; D gene unclear. This CDR3 contains 14 residues. CDR1 and CDR2 from the germline V gene are SGHTA and FQGTGA. The ends were cut back, 3 bases at V and 0 bases at J, with 5 bases in the middle. The CDR3 region has the DNA TGTGCCAGCAGCTTGATTTCGAACACCGGGGAGCTGTTTTTT. This gives the protein CASSLISNTGELFF.

The chain couples TRBV5-6 to TRBJ1-1, with a weak D call TRBD1 (5 bases). The CDR3 consists of 16 residues. V was clipped by 0 bases and J by 2 bases, with 14 bases between them. Germline CDR1 reads SGHDT; CDR2 reads YYEEEE. CDR3 nucleotides: TGTGCCAGCAGCTTGGATCCTAGAGGGGCCAACACTGAAGCTTTCTTT. Protein product: CASSLDPRGANTEAFF.